This TCR beta chain was captured by sequencing in a study of blood T cell repertoires in COVID-19. Sequenced by immunoSEQ multiplex PCR; TCRdb stores in-frame clones only, minus some. The sample carries 70,000 to 100,000 clones, 85% to 90% recorded once. The CDR3 runs to 15 residues. The V and J ends lost 6 bases and 6 bases respectively, with 18 bases between them. Germline V gene sequence: CDR1 SNHLY, CDR2 FYNNEI. The material sequenced was peripheral blood. The chain has TRBV2 and TRBJ2-4; weak D call: TRBD2 (6 bases). This receptor was obtained from a woman in her 70s with acute or convalescent COVID-19. CDR3 nucleotides: TGTGCCAGCAGAGTCAGGGTGGGGGGTTCAAACATTCAGTACTTC. It translates to CASRVRVGGSNIQYF.